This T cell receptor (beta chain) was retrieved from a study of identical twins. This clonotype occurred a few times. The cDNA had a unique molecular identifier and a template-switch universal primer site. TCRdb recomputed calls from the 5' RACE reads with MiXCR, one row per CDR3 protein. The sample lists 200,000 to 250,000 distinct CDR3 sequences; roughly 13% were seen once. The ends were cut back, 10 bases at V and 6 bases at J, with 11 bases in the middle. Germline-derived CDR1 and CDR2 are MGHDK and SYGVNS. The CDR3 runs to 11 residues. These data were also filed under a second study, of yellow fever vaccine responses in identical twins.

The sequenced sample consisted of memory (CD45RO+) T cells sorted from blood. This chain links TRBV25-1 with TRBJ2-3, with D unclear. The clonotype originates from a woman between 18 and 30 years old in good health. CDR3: CATNYWDTQYF. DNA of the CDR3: TGTGCCACCAATTATTGGGATACGCAGTATTTT.